The 4 T cell receptor beta chains presented below share a single source sample, sequenced in a study of cytomegalovirus exposure and HLA in healthy donors. PCR involved 60 Vbeta and 13 Jbeta primers. Sequencing used immunoSEQ multiplex PCR; TCRdb keeps in-frame clones, though not all of them. The data show around 140,000 clones, about two thirds seen once. The sample consisted of PBMCs. All receptors derive from a woman under 30 in good health and CMV-seronegative.

The gene calls are TRBV9 and TRBJ1-6; D gene unclear. The V end was cut by 0 bases, the J end by 0 bases, with 7 bases between. In germline, CDR1 is SGDLS, CDR2 YYNGEE. The CDR3 sequence is 16 residues long. DNA for the CDR3: TGTGCCAGCAGCGTAGCCCGGAGCTCCTATAATTCACCCCTCCACTTT. Translation: CASSVARSSYNSPLHF.

The gene calls are TRBV10-1 and TRBJ1-4, with 7 bases fitting TRBD1. Germline V CDR1 and CDR2: WNHNN, SYGVQD (reference sequence). The CDR3 is 13 amino acids. V gave up 6 bases and J gave up 3 bases; unmatched junction bases: 1. The CDR3: CASSGTANEKLFF. The CDR3 region has the DNA TGCGCCAGCAGCGGGACAGCTAATGAAAAACTGTTTTTT.

The gene calls are TRBV28 and TRBJ2-2; a weak D match, TRBD1 (6 bases). The germline V gene has CDR1 MDHEN and CDR2 SYDVKM. V shed 7 bases and J shed 7 bases, with 13 bases lying between them. This CDR3 region has 13 residues. The CDR3 bases are TGTGCCAGCACTTCAGGGGTGCGCGGGGAGCTGTTTTTT. Protein product: CASTSGVRGELFF.

The chain's CDR3 is CASSERTGLEKLFF. In nucleotides, the CDR3 is TGTGCCAGCAGTGAAAGGACAGGGCTAGAAAAACTGTTTTTT. The chain joins TRBV2 to TRBJ1-4, with 8 bases that match TRBD1. This CDR3 spans 14 amino acids. CDR1 is SNHLY and CDR2 is FYNNEI in the germline V gene. The trim removed 2 bases at V and 8 bases at J, leaving 4 bases unmatched.